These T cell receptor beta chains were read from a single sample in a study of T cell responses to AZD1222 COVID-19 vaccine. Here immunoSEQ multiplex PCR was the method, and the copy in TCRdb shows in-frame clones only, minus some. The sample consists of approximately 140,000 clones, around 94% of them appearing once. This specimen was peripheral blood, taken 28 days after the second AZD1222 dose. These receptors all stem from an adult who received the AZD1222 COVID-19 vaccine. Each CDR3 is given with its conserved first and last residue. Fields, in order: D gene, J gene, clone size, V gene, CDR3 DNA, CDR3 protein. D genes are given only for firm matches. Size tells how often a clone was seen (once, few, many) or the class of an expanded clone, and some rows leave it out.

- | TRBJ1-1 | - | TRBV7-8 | TGTGCCAGCAGCTTAGGAGACAGACGAGAAGCTTTCTTT | CASSLGDRREAFF
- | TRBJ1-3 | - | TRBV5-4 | TGTGCCAGCAGCGAGGGACCGAGCTCTGGAAACACCATATATTTT | CASSEGPSSGNTIYF
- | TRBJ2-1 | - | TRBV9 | TGTGCCAGCAGCGACCGGGACGGAGGGAACAATGAGCAGTTCTTC | CASSDRDGGNNEQFF
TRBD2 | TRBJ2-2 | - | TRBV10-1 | TGCGCCAGCAGTGAGTCGAGGGAGACGGAGCGGGGGATGTTCCCCGGGGAGCTGTTTTTT | CASSESRETERGMFPGELFF
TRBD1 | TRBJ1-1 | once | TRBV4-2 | TGTGCCAGCAGCCAAGATATTCGACAGGGAAAGCCTGAAGCTTTCTTT | CASSQDIRQGKPEAFF
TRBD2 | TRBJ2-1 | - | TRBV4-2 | TGTGCCAGCAGCCAAGCATATCCTAGCGGCATTTACAATGAGCAGTTCTTC | CASSQAYPSGIYNEQFF
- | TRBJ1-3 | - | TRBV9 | TGTGCCAGCAGCGTAGGGACCGCCGGAAACACCATATATTTT | CASSVGTAGNTIYF
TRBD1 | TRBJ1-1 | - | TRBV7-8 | TGTGCCAGCAGCGAGACAGGGATGAACACTGAAGCTTTCTTT | CASSETGMNTEAFF
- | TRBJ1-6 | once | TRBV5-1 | TGCGCCAGCAGCTTGGAGTCTCGGTCTAATTCACCCCTCCACTTT | CASSLESRSNSPLHF
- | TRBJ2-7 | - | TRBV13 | TGTGCCAGCAGCCTGCTCGGGACTCCCTACGAGCAGTACTTC | CASSLLGTPYEQYF
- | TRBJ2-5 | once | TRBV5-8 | TGTGCCAGCAGCTTGGTTGTGCGAGGGACCCAGTACTTC | CASSLVVRGTQYF
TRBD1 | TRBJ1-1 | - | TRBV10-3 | TGTGCCATCAGTGAGGGACAGGAGAACACTGAAGCTTTCTTT | CAISEGQENTEAFF
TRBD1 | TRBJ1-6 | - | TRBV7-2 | TGTGCCAGCAGCTCCCCAGGGGGGGGGCCCAGGGATTCACCCCTCCACTTT | CASSSPGGGPRDSPLHF
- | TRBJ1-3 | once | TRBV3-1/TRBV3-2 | TGTGCCAGCAGCCCTGGAAACACCATATATTTT | CASSPGNTIYF
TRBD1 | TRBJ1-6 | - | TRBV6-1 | TGTGCCAGCAGTGTGGTAGGACAGGGTAGGAATTCACCCCTCCACTTT | CASSVVGQGRNSPLHF
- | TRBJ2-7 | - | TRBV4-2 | TGTGCCAGCAGCCAATCCAAAGGGACCCCCACCTACGAGCAGTACTTC | CASSQSKGTPTYEQYF
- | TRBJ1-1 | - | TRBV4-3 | TGCGCCAGCAGCCTTAACAGGGACATGAACACTGAAGCTTTCTTT | CASSLNRDMNTEAFF
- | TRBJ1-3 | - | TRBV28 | TGTGCCAGCAGTACCTCACAGGGAAGAAACACCATATATTTT | CASSTSQGRNTIYF
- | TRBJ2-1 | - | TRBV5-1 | TGCGCCAGCAGCTTGTTACAGGATATTTACAATGAGCAGTTCTTC | CASSLLQDIYNEQFF
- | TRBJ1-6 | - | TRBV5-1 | TGCGCCAGCAGCTTGGGACAGATTAATTCACCCCTCCACTTT | CASSLGQINSPLHF
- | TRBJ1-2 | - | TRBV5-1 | TGCGCCAGCAGCTGGGTGTCAGGGAACTATGGCTACACCTTC | CASSWVSGNYGYTF
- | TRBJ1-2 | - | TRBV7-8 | TGTGCCAGCAGCTTAGCGGGGGCAGTCTATGGCTACACCTTC | CASSLAGAVYGYTF